Listed here are 21 T cell receptor beta chains from one sample, sequenced in a study of PD-1 blockade in classical Hodgkin lymphoma (dated by TCRdb to about 2020). This specimen's time point label, per the study, means: cycle 2 day 1 (C2D1) of nivolumab. All trial patients had relapsed after autologous stem cell transplantation, with cohorts A, B and C differing in prior brentuximab vedotin exposure. Receptor libraries were prepared by the immunoSEQ multiplex PCR assay. Sourced from immuneACCESS, this table was stored by TCRdb with only in-frame sequences that have V and J called. A share of the clones is absent; for the studies checked, an unresolved V gene accounts for under half, and the remainder has no known explanation. The sample contains just over 50,000 clones, approximately 73% of them found a single time. Of the sample, approximately 16% is held by the ten largest clones. The specimen was peripheral blood mononuclear cells (PBMCs), collected before the second cycle of nivolumab. All receptors come from a human donor with classical Hodgkin lymphoma.

This rearrangement joins TRBV5-1 to TRBJ2-5; possibly TRBD1 or TRBD2 for D (6 bases each). The V gene lost 3 bases and the J gene lost 5 bases, with 11 bases spanning the gap. Germline V gene lookup returns CDR1 SGHRS and CDR2 YFSETQ. The CDR3 length is 13 residues. CDR3 in amino acids: CASSSSGGETQYF. The DNA of the CDR3 is TGCGCCAGCAGCTCTTCCGGGGGCGAGACCCAGTACTTC.

The CDR3 nucleotides read TGCGCCAGCGGGAGGCCTTATCTCAATGAGCAGTTCTTC. Protein sequence: CASGRPYLNEQFF. V usage is TRBV4-1 and J usage is TRBJ2-1; D possibly corresponds to TRBD2 (6 bases). CDR3 length: 13 amino acids. With 8 bases removed from V and 6 bases from J, the gap between germline ends came to 14 bases. Germline V gives CDR1 MGHRA, CDR2 YSYEKL.

In this sample, this clone turned up once. V is TRBV7-2 and J is TRBJ2-1; 9 bases are shared with TRBD2. Trimming at V came to 7 bases and at J to 5 bases, leaving 15 bases not matched to a gene. Germline V gene data show CDR1 as SGHTA and CDR2 as FQGNSA. The CDR3 totals 17 residues. The CDR3 region is CASTMTIAGVANNEQFF. CDR3 sequence (DNA): TGTGCCAGCACCATGACGATAGCGGGAGTAGCCAACAATGAGCAGTTCTTC. The entire variable domain, with the rest obtained from reference TRBV7-2 and TRBJ2-1, is as follows: GAGVSQSPSNKVTEKGKDVELRCDPISGHTALYWYRQSLGQGLEFLIYFQGNSAPDKSGLPSDRFSAERTGGSVSTLTIQRTQQEDSAVYLCASTMTIAGVANNEQFFGPGTRLTVL.

The rearrangement uses TRBV18 and TRBJ1-5, with D possibly TRBD1 on 6 matching bases. V lost 6 bases, J lost 0 bases, and 15 bases lay in between. Per the germline V gene, CDR1 is KGHSH and CDR2 is LQKENI. The CDR3 is made up of 16 amino acids. The CDR3 region has the DNA TGTGCCAGCTCCAAGGGGACACATTATAGCAATCAGCCCCAGCATTTT. It codes for CASSKGTHYSNQPQHF.

This clone was seen just once. The rearrangement joins TRBV11-3 to TRBJ2-3, with D uncertain. CDR1 is SGHNT, CDR2 YENEEA, per germline. V was clipped by 6 bases and J by 3 bases, with 7 bases between them. The CDR3 totals 12 residues. CDR3 in amino acids: CASSSNTDTQYF. The DNA of the CDR3 is TGTGCCAGCAGTTCAAATACAGATACGCAGTATTTT.

The rearrangement uses TRBV6-1 and TRBJ1-2; 8 nucleotides agree with TRBD1. V gave up 6 bases and J gave up 4 bases; unmatched junction bases: 7. Germline V CDR1 and CDR2: MNHNS, SASEGT. The CDR3 covers 14 residues. CDR3 sequence (DNA): TGTGCCAGCAGGACCGGGACAGGAGTCTATGGCTACACCTTC. Translation: CASRTGTGVYGYTF.

The DNA for the CDR3 is TGCGCCAGCAGCCAGGGTTCTGGGGCCAACGTCCTGACTTTC. This encodes CASSQGSGANVLTF. The chain links TRBV5-1 to TRBJ2-6; weak D call: TRBD1 (5 bases). Between the trimmed V and J ends, which lost 4 bases and 1 base, there was a span of 6 bases. The CDR3 consists of 14 residues. Germline V lookup: CDR1 SGHRS, CDR2 YFSETQ. Together with reference TRBV5-1 and TRBJ2-6, the CDR3 gives the full variable domain: KAGVTQTPRYLIKTRGQQVTLSCSPISGHRSVSWYQQTPGQGLQFLFEYFSETQRNKGNFPGRFSGRQFSNSRSEMNVSTLELGDSALYLCASSQGSGANVLTFGAGSRLTVL.

This clone appeared once. The V gene is TRBV28, the J gene TRBJ2-7, with 8 bases aligning to TRBD2. The CDR3 is 14 amino acids. V shed 1 base, J shed 6 bases, and the junction held 5 bases outside the gene matches. CDR1 and CDR2 (germline): MDHEN, SYDVKM. The CDR3 loop reads CASSLSGGYPEQYF. The CDR3 DNA sequence: TGTGCCAGCAGTTTATCGGGGGGGTATCCCGAGCAGTACTTC.

The V call is TRBV28, the J call TRBJ1-2, with 9 bases matching TRBD1. Germline CDR1 is MDHEN and CDR2 is SYDVKM. This CDR3 is 15 amino acids long. The trim removed 4 bases at V and 2 bases at J, leaving 5 bases unmatched. As DNA, the CDR3 is TGTGCCAGCAGTTCCTTTGGGACAGGGAACTATGGCTACACCTTC. Its translation is CASSSFGTGNYGYTF.

This clone was counted only a few times. The chain couples TRBV18 to TRBJ2-7; D is undetermined. CDR1 is KGHSH and CDR2 is LQKENI in the germline V gene. V lost 0 bases, J lost 0 bases, and 9 bases lay in between. This CDR3 has 15 amino acids. CDR3 sequence reads: CASSPPNSISYEQYF. The CDR3 nucleotides are TGTGCCAGCTCACCACCAAATTCTATCTCCTACGAGCAGTACTTC.

DNA of the CDR3: TGTGCCAGCTCACTCCGCCGGGACAGGGGTATCTACGAGCAGTACTTC. It translates to CASSLRRDRGIYEQYF. The chain combines TRBV18 with TRBJ2-7; 10 bases fit TRBD1. Germline CDR1 reads KGHSH; CDR2 reads LQKENI. V trimming: 4 bases; J trimming: 3 bases; junction bases outside the gene matches: 9. There are 16 residues in the CDR3.

The chain links TRBV6-4 to TRBJ2-1; perhaps D is TRBD1 or TRBD2 (7 bases each). The ends were cut back, 2 bases at V and 10 bases at J, with 15 bases in the middle. The CDR3 contains 14 residues. Germline assignment: CDR1 MRHNA and CDR2 SNTAGT. In DNA form, the CDR3 reads TGTGCCAGCAGTGACCAGGGGGGGGTAGGGGAGCAGTTCTTC. Its translation is CASSDQGGVGEQFF.

The chain employs TRBV4-2 and TRBJ1-4; D gene uncertain. The CDR3 is 13 residues long. Trimming stripped 6 bases from V and 0 bases from J, with 5 bases between. CDR1 LGHNA and CDR2 YNFKEQ come from the germline V gene. The CDR3 protein is CASRGATNEKLFF. CDR3 nucleotide sequence: TGTGCCAGCAGGGGTGCAACTAATGAAAAACTGTTTTTT.

The chain joins TRBV6-1 to TRBJ1-1, with 7 bases matching TRBD1. Trimming took 4 bases from V and 1 from J; bases not matched to a gene: 3. CDR1 is MNHNS and CDR2 is SASEGT in the germline V gene. The CDR3 length is 14 residues. CDR3 sequence (DNA): TGTGCCAGCAGTGTAACAGGGGCGAACACTGAAGCTTTCTTT. This sequence encodes CASSVTGANTEAFF.

The V gene is TRBV7-3, the J gene TRBJ1-2, with D uncertain. Germline V gives CDR1 SGHTA, CDR2 FQGTGA. The CDR3 is made up of 18 amino acids. Trimming left V 2 bases short and J 1 base short, with 20 bases between. The CDR3 region is CASSLGVGGQTDNYGYTF. The CDR3 DNA follows: TGTGCCAGCAGCTTAGGAGTTGGCGGGCAAACCGATAACTATGGCTACACCTTC.

The V gene is TRBV13, the J gene TRBJ2-3; 11 positions match TRBD1. The germline V gene has CDR1 PRHDT and CDR2 FYEKMQ (reference sequence). V lost 4 bases, J lost 4 bases, and 1 base stayed unmatched. The CDR3 runs 14 residues. The DNA for the CDR3 is TGTGCCAGCAGCTGGGGACAGGGGGCAGATACGCAGTATTTT. Translating it yields CASSWGQGADTQYF.

The chain recombines TRBV7-2 with TRBJ2-2; 12 positions agree with TRBD1. V lost 4 bases, J lost 5 bases, and 14 bases stayed unmatched. The CDR3 is 19 residues long. Germline lookup yields CDR1 SGHTA and CDR2 FQGNSA. The CDR3 is CASSSRDRGPSTTTGELFF. CDR3 coding DNA: TGTGCCAGCAGCTCCCGGGACAGGGGGCCTTCTACGACTACCGGGGAGCTGTTTTTT.

The chain is built from TRBV9 and TRBJ2-5; 7 bases are a match to TRBD2. Germline V CDR1 and CDR2: SGDLS, YYNGEE. CDR3 length equals 16 residues. V shed 4 bases, J shed 1 base, and the junction held 10 bases outside the gene matches. The chain's CDR3 is CASSPRPAGLQETQYF. CDR3 nucleotides: TGTGCCAGCAGCCCCCGACCAGCGGGGCTCCAAGAGACCCAGTACTTC.

The V gene is TRBV19, the J gene TRBJ1-1, with D possibly TRBD1 on 6 matching bases. Germline CDR1 and CDR2: LNHDA and SQIVND (reference sequence). Trimming took 3 bases from V and 5 from J, leaving 13 bases between them. The CDR3 runs to 14 residues. The CDR3 spells CASSIRGARTEAFF. CDR3 DNA: TGTGCCAGTAGTATTAGGGGGGCTCGGACTGAAGCTTTCTTT.

This clone was recorded a few times. The J gene is TRBJ2-7, the V gene TRBV19; tentative D call: TRBD2 (5 bases). CDR3 length: 15 amino acids. V was cut by 3 bases and J by 2 bases, with 14 bases left in between. Germline V CDR1 and CDR2: LNHDA, SQIVND (reference sequence). In DNA form, the CDR3 reads TGTGCCAGTAGTATCCCACCGCCGGGAACCTACGAGCAGTACTTC. Protein: CASSIPPPGTYEQYF.

In DNA form, the CDR3 reads TGTGCCTGGAGTGTCGGGGGGCCGGTCGAGCAGTACTTC. This translates into CAWSVGGPVEQYF. The gene calls are TRBV30 and TRBJ2-7; TRBD2 might be the D (7 bases). With 0 bases removed from V and 6 bases from J, the gap between germline ends came to 12 bases. This CDR3 region has 13 residues. Germline loops: CDR1 GTSNPN, CDR2 SVGIG (reference sequence).